One TCR beta chain is described in this entry. The target antigen is unknown. The CDR3 spans 15 residues. With V trimmed by 0 bases and J by 2 bases, 3 bases remained unmatched. Germline assignment: CDR1 LGHNA and CDR2 YNFKEQ. Using immunoSEQ multiplex PCR, the repertoire was profiled, and TCRdb retains in-frame clones only, with some absent. The sample includes fewer than 100,000 clones, 87% seen only once; the top ten take roughly 15%. This record belongs to a study of T cells in localized non-small cell lung cancer. General study points: Overall survival was longer when the density of T cells in the blood was higher. A median of roughly 50 of the top 100 tumor clones appeared in adjacent lung, which was paired and uninvolved. T cell clonality was highest in uninvolved adjacent lung, above tumor. Sequencing, confined to only one tumor region, leaves heterogeneity possible.

This TCR derives from a man aged 35 to 69 with stage I squamous cell lung carcinoma. Sequences were derived from peripheral blood, sampled before any cancer treatment. The rearrangement uses TRBV4-2 and TRBJ1-2; 7 nucleotides align to TRBD1. The CDR3 region has the DNA TGTGCCAGCAGCCAAGATCTGGGACAGAACTATGGCTACACCTTC. Its translation is CASSQDLGQNYGYTF.